One T cell receptor (beta chain) is described in this entry. Its antigen is still unknown. V was clipped by 0 bases and J by 2 bases, with 10 bases between them. The CDR3 totals 15 residues. CDR1 is SGHRS and CDR2 is YFSETQ in the germline V gene. The sample originates from a study of T cell responses to AZD1222 COVID-19 vaccine. Study findings and constraints: The study found Spike-specific TCR breadth and depth rose after two AZD1222 doses. There were mostly white British donors and more females than males, and clonal diversity was possibly underestimated.

Sequenced by immunoSEQ multiplex PCR; TCRdb stores in-frame clones only, minus some. This table has 65,000 to 80,000 clones, 92% appearing once. Sequencing was performed on peripheral blood, taken on day 0 of MenACWY control vaccination. The rearrangement links TRBV5-1 to TRBJ2-3; D not certain. The origin of this receptor is an adult in good health. This CDR3 is CASSLEGPITDTQYF. CDR3 sequence (DNA): TGCGCCAGCAGCTTGGAAGGTCCAATCACAGATACGCAGTATTTT.